This record looks at one TCR beta chain sequence and its context. Its antigen is currently unknown. The source of the sample is a study of pediatric ulcerative colitis. Study conclusions and caveats: Total lymphocyte DNA, not sorted subsets, was the template. Acute severe colitis showed lower rectal diversity from clonal expansions.

V gave up 2 bases and J gave up 4 bases; unmatched junction bases: 6. This CDR3 region has 14 residues. Germline V gene sequence: CDR1 SGHRS, CDR2 YFSETQ. Samples were sequenced at Survey level, maximum 500,000 reads. Produced via immunoSEQ multiplex PCR; TCRdb's table is partial and in-frame only. This sample carries over 35,000 clones, roughly 80% of them seen once, and the ten largest clones take roughly 25%. This clonotype was sampled from a girl aged 5 to 17 with moderate ulcerative colitis. This sequence joins TRBV5-1 and TRBJ2-7, with 7 bases fitting TRBD1. The sequenced sample was blood. The CDR3 here is CASSLTGTDYEQYF. CDR3 DNA: TGCGCCAGCAGCTTAACCGGGACAGATTACGAGCAGTACTTC.